The 21 T cell receptor beta chains in this list originate from one sample, sequenced in a study of PD-L1 blockade in urothelial cancer. Produced via immunoSEQ multiplex PCR; TCRdb's table is partial and in-frame only. Of roughly 30,000 clones listed, approximately 87% are singletons. Time point specified: pretreatment peripheral blood. This sample comprised PBMCs, obtained around atezolizumab (anti-PD-L1) treatment. Source of these receptors: a man aged 55 to 70 with urothelial cancer.

The chain joins TRBV27 to TRBJ1-6; 8 bases line up with TRBD1. There are 14 residues in the CDR3. V was pared by 4 bases and J by 8 bases, with 4 bases of the junction left unmatched. CDR1 and CDR2 from the germline V gene are MNHEY and SMNVEV (reference sequence). The CDR3 coding sequence is TGTGCCAGCAGTTGGACAGGGAGGGATTCACCCCTCCACTTT. Protein: CASSWTGRDSPLHF.

This chain joins TRBV10-3 and TRBJ1-2; perhaps TRBD1 as D (6 bases). The CDR3 is 12 amino acids. The V end lost 2 bases, the J end lost 8 bases, and 9 bases lay between the germline ends. CDR1 is ENHRY, CDR2 SYGVKD, per germline. CDR3 in amino acids: CAISETGPGYTF. DNA of the CDR3: TGTGCCATCAGTGAGACAGGGCCGGGCTACACCTTC.

The V call is TRBV6-1, the J call TRBJ2-7; D is possibly TRBD1 (5 bases). The CDR3 has 13 amino acids. Trimming cost V 5 bases and J 7 bases, with 15 bases left between them. Germline lookup yields CDR1 MNHNS and CDR2 SASEGT. CDR3 loop: CASSQRQPPEQYF. The CDR3 region has the DNA TGTGCCAGCAGTCAAAGACAGCCGCCGGAGCAGTACTTC.

The chain carries TRBV7-2 and TRBJ2-5, with unresolved D. The CDR3 contains 13 residues. V dropped 1 base and J dropped 4 bases, with 7 bases sitting between them. CDR1 and CDR2 from the germline V gene are SGHTA and FQGNSA. As DNA, the CDR3 is TGTGCCAGCAGCTTAGATGCCAGAGAGACCCAGTACTTC. Translating it yields CASSLDARETQYF. Variable domain in full (rest from reference TRBV7-2 and TRBJ2-5): GAGVSQSPSNKVTEKGKDVELRCDPISGHTALYWYRQSLGQGLEFLIYFQGNSAPDKSGLPSDRFSAERTGGSVSTLTIQRTQQEDSAVYLCASSLDARETQYFGPGTRLLVL.

CDR3 DNA: TGTGCCAGCAGCTTACTGGCGGGAGGGTTGGAGACCCAGTACTTC. Its translation: CASSLLAGGLETQYF. This chain joins TRBV7-9 and TRBJ2-5; 9 positions agree with TRBD2. CDR3 length: 15 amino acids. In germline, CDR1 is SEHNR, CDR2 FQNEAQ (reference sequence). V was clipped by 2 bases and J by 5 bases; unmatched bases: 6.

The chain is built from TRBV19 and TRBJ1-5, with 7 bases aligning to TRBD1. V was clipped by 7 bases and J by 0 bases; unmatched bases: 9. Germline values: CDR1 LNHDA, CDR2 SQIVND (reference sequence). The CDR3 loop spans 16 amino acids. In nucleotides, the CDR3 is TGTGCCAGTACCGATACAGGGGTCAATAGCAATCAGCCCCAGCATTTT. Amino acids: CASTDTGVNSNQPQHF.

The chain recombines TRBV30 with TRBJ2-3; a possible D gene is TRBD2 (6 bases). V was shortened by 2 bases and J by 1 base, with 10 bases between the two germline ends. The length of the CDR3 is 14 residues. CDR1 GTSNPN and CDR2 SVGIG come from the germline V gene (reference sequence). CDR3 residues: CAWSHWGGTDTQYF. CDR3 bases: TGTGCCTGGAGTCATTGGGGGGGCACAGATACGCAGTATTTT.

This sequence joins TRBV20-1 and TRBJ2-7; 7 positions agree with TRBD1. CDR3 length: 11 residues. CDR1 and CDR2 from the germline V gene are DFQATT and SNEGSKA (reference sequence). After removal of 6 bases from V and 7 bases from J, the junction contained 6 bases not matched to a gene. CDR3 sequence reads: CSAQTGQEQYF. CDR3 coding DNA: TGCAGTGCGCAGACGGGACAGGAGCAGTACTTC.

A single count supports this clone. The chain combines TRBV6-5 with TRBJ2-7, with D perhaps matching TRBD1 (8 bases). Germline-derived CDR1 and CDR2 are MNHEY and SVGAGI. The CDR3 is made up of 10 amino acids. CDR3 nucleotides: TGTGCCAGCAGTTACTCACAGGGGGGGGTC. It codes for CASSYSQGGV.

The genes are TRBV7-9 and TRBJ1-4, with D maybe TRBD1 (6 bases). V lost 0 bases and J lost 2, with 13 bases in between. Looked up from germline, CDR1 is SEHNR and CDR2 is FQNEAQ (reference sequence). This CDR3 has 17 residues. CDR3 in DNA: TGTGCCAGCAGCTTAGCCAGGGGCGGAGTCACTAATGAAAAACTGTTTTTT. Its protein is CASSLARGGVTNEKLFF.

The V and J genes are TRBV7-3 and TRBJ2-1, with TRBD1 identical over 10 bases. The CDR3 is 14 amino acids. V was pared by 5 bases and J by 8 bases, with 6 bases of the junction left unmatched. Germline CDR1 is SGHTA and CDR2 is FQGTGA. The CDR3 DNA reads TGTGCCAGCAGCCCGGACAGGGGGACGGATGAGCAGTTCTTC. Translation gives CASSPDRGTDEQFF.

This chain links TRBV11-3 with TRBJ2-3, with 7 bases identical to TRBD1. This CDR3 is 15 amino acids long. Germline CDR1 is SGHNT and CDR2 is YENEEA. V shed 4 bases and J 1 base; nucleotides not matched to a gene: 5. CDR3 protein: CASSSRQGRTDTQYF. The CDR3 DNA reads TGTGCCAGCAGCTCGCGACAGGGCCGCACAGATACGCAGTATTTT.

This clone appeared once. The chain is built from TRBV30 and TRBJ1-1, with TRBD1 matching 8 bases. J gave up 7 bases and V 3 bases, and 10 bases lay outside the gene matches. Germline CDR1 reads GTSNPN; CDR2 reads SVGIG (reference sequence). The CDR3 spans 14 residues. The CDR3 region has the DNA TGTGCCTGGAGGCACCTCGGGACAGGTTTTGAAGCTTTCTTT. It is translated as CAWRHLGTGFEAFF.

J is TRBJ2-1 and V is TRBV11-2; tentative D call: TRBD2 (6 bases). Germline V CDR1 and CDR2: SGHAT, FQNNGV. The V end was cut by 1 base, the J end by 9 bases, with 10 bases between. CDR3 size: 13 residues. CDR3 sequence reads: CASSLALASEQFF. CDR3 nucleotides: TGTGCCAGCAGCTTAGCCCTAGCGAGTGAGCAGTTCTTC.

V gene TRBV19 combines with J gene TRBJ2-3; perhaps TRBD2 as D (6 bases). Germline CDR1 and CDR2: LNHDA and SQIVND (reference sequence). Trimming left V 11 bases short and J 2 bases short, with 23 bases between. The CDR3 runs to 16 residues. CDR3: CASSLPEGGHTDTQYF. Here the CDR3 DNA reads TGTGCCTCTTCTCTGCCGGAGGGAGGTCACACAGATACGCAGTATTTT.

The J gene is TRBJ1-2, the V gene TRBV6-5; TRBD1 is a possible D gene (5 bases). The CDR3 extends over 16 amino acids. Between the trimmed V and J ends, which lost 0 bases and 2 bases, there was a span of 13 bases. Per the germline V gene, CDR1 is MNHEY and CDR2 is SVGAGI. The CDR3 DNA reads TGTGCCAGCAGTTACTCGGGGACTACGGGGAACTATGGCTACACCTTC. Its protein product is CASSYSGTTGNYGYTF.

The chain recombines TRBV5-1 with TRBJ2-5, with a possible D match to TRBD2 (6 bases). The length of the CDR3 is 14 residues. The V gene lost 4 bases and the J gene lost 2 bases, with 12 bases spanning the gap. Germline-derived CDR1 and CDR2 are SGHRS and YFSETQ. The CDR3 sequence: CASSPPGLQETQYF. The CDR3 DNA sequence: TGCGCCAGCAGCCCCCCCGGACTACAAGAGACCCAGTACTTC.

The gene calls are TRBV4-2 and TRBJ2-2; D is possibly TRBD2 (6 bases). The germline gives CDR1 LGHNA, CDR2 YNFKEQ. The CDR3 contains 16 residues. V lost 3 bases and J 1 base, leaving 12 bases between the germline ends. This CDR3 reads CASSQRLAKNTGELFF. In DNA form, the CDR3 reads TGTGCCAGCAGCCAGCGGCTAGCGAAGAACACCGGGGAGCTGTTTTTT.

This clone is termed medium-sized. The chain uses TRBV7-8 and TRBJ1-6; 8 bases agree with TRBD1. CDR1 and CDR2 from the germline V gene are SGHVS and FQNEAQ. The J segment lost 10 bases and the V segment lost 5 bases, leaving 7 bases of the junction unmatched. The CDR3 runs to 14 residues. CDR3 loop: CASSDRQGQSPLHF. The CDR3 nucleotides are TGTGCCAGCAGCGATCGACAGGGGCAGTCACCCCTCCACTTT. Looking up the rest from reference TRBV7-8 and TRBJ1-6 gives the full variable domain: GAGVSQSPRYKVAKRGQDVALRCDPISGHVSLFWYQQALGQGPEFLTYFQNEAQLDKSGLPSDRFFAERPEGSVSTLKIQRTQQEDSAVYLCASSDRQGQSPLHFGNGTRLTVT.

V and J are TRBV11-2 and TRBJ1-1; D may be TRBD1 (5 bases). The V end was cut by 0 bases, the J end by 3 bases, with 8 bases between. The germline gives CDR1 SGHAT, CDR2 FQNNGV. The CDR3 is 14 residues long. CDR3 protein: CASSLDRGDTEAFF. The CDR3 DNA follows: TGTGCCAGCAGCTTAGATCGGGGGGACACTGAAGCTTTCTTT.

The chain couples TRBV7-3 to TRBJ1-4; 7 bases map to TRBD1. Germline CDR1 is SGHTA and CDR2 is FQGTGA. This CDR3 comprises 18 residues. Unmatched junction bases numbered 19, after V lost 5 bases and J lost 7 bases. The CDR3 bases are TGTGCCAGCAGCCTTGATCCACAACACAGGGGTGTCCGTGAAAAACTGTTTTTT. Translation gives CASSLDPQHRGVREKLFF.